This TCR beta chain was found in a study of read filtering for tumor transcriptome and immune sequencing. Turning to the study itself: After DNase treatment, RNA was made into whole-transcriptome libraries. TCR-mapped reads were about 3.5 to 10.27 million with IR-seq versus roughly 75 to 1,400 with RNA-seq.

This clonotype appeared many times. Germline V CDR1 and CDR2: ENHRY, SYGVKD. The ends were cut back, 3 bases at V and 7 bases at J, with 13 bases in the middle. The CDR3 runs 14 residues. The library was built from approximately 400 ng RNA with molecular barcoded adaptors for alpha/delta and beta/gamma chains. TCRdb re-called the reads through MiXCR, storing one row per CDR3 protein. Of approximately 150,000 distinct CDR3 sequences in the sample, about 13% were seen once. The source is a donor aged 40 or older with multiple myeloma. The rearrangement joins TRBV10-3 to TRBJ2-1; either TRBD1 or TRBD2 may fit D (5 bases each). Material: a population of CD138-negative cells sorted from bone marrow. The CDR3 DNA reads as TGTGCCATCAGTGACTCCGAGGGGTGGAATGAGCAGTTCTTC. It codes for CAISDSEGWNEQFF.